This TCR beta chain was identified in a study of regulatory T cells in long-lasting Graves disease (dated by TCRdb to the early 2020s). Study-wide context: In the newly diagnosed Graves' disease group, patients had been taking antithyroid drugs for less than 3 months. A total of approximately 35 samples were covered by TCR sequencing, comprising some 13 persistent and 20 or so newly diagnosed Graves' disease patients. This study used TCR sequencing and RNA sequencing of peripheral blood to compare persistent Graves' disease patients against newly diagnosed Graves' disease patients. The study took place in China and was registered as a clinical trial.

This clonotype was recorded a few times. This clone's antigen is unknown. One base away there is no much larger clone; base qualities are not given. Libraries came from multiplex PCR. Sequencing was performed on an Illumina HiSeq 4000. CDR3 regions were amplified by Arm-PCR with iRepertoire HTBI primers to construct TCR beta libraries. Gel purification was performed on PCR products prior to sequencing. The paper's data handling went like this. Gene usage analysis of CDR3 amino acid clonotypes relied on the 62 TRBV and 13 to 15 TRBJ segments identified across samples. COPE and FqMerger were used to merge the filtered high-quality paired reads into contigs. BLAST was used to align contigs to the IMGT TRBV, TRBD and TRBJ reference genes, and CDR3 was defined following IMGT. Any clonotype with a frequency above 0.1% was classified as a highly expanded clone. Shannon entropy was used to measure repertoire diversity, and the Gini coefficient was used to measure V-J evenness. Public clonotypes were defined as clonotypes shared by more than one individual. Using fastp trimming at Q25 and MiXCR clonotype assembly, TCRdb reanalyzed the public sequencing data and kept in-frame beta chains. CDR3 protein sequences are deduplicated, and each keeps its most common genes and DNA. TCRdb's processing, not the authors', yielded these V and J calls. The sample table shows 200,000 to 300,000 distinct CDR3 sequences, and around 20% are seen once. The ten largest clones add up to approximately 15% of the sample.

Summary of the overall study and its limitations: The authors acknowledged the small sample size as a limitation that may reduce accuracy. Only the TCR beta chain was sequenced and analyzed. Persistent disease showed preferential use of TRBV28, TRBJ1-2 and TRBJ2-5, whereas newly diagnosed disease favored TRBV20-1 and TRBJ2-1. Compared with newly diagnosed patients, patients with persistent Graves' disease had lower TCR Shannon entropy and fewer highly expanded clones, which suggests clonal expansion. The study examined only peripheral blood because the primary lesion, thyroid tissue, could not be accessed. Patients with persistent disease shared more public clonotypes (around 2,700) than newly diagnosed patients did (roughly 970).

The time point label of this sample denotes: newly diagnosed GD, antithyroid drugs for less than 3 months. For both TCR sequencing and RNA sequencing, RNA was extracted from PBMCs using TRIzol. Graves' disease was diagnosed according to American Thyroid Association guidelines. The patients came from an endocrinology department in Xi'an, China. From each patient, approximately 9 milliliters of peripheral blood was collected into an EDTA anticoagulant tube. PBMCs were isolated by Ficoll Paque Plus density gradient separation without further T cell sorting. An Agilent 2100 Bioanalyzer and agarose gel were used to check RNA quality, while a NanoDrop 2000 measured RNA concentration. V sheds 7 bases and J sheds 1 base, leaving 10 bases between their ends. The CDR3 numbers 13 residues from cysteine through phenylalanine. CDR3 DNA is the only sequence kept; it has 39 bases, read in frame from the first base. CDR1 MNHNS and CDR2 SASEGT are derived from the germline V gene.

This receptor chain uses TRBV6-1 and TRBJ1-2; TRBD1 is a weak D gene call, 5 bases matching. This clonotype originated in a female donor with Graves disease. The sample here was peripheral blood mononuclear cells (PBMCs), taken at new diagnosis, from a patient treated with antithyroid drugs. The DNA is as follows: TGTGCCAGCAATAGGGGAGGTAACTATGGCTACACCTTC. It translates as CASNRGGNYGYTF.